This T cell receptor (beta chain) emerged from a study of OX40 agonist ivuxolimab in advanced cancers. This CDR3 contains 15 residues. Germline V gene lookup returns CDR1 KGHSH and CDR2 LQKENI. V was cut by 1 base and J by 1 base, with 10 bases left in between. Profiling relied on immunoSEQ multiplex PCR, and the TCRdb table lists in-frame clones only, not all of them. In the table there are under 90,000 clones, around 90% of which are singletons. This sequence originates from an adult with an advanced solid tumor such as melanoma, head and neck, liver or kidney cancer. Here the sequenced sample was CD4+ or CD8+ T cells sorted from blood, taken in a trial of the OX40 agonist ivuxolimab. The gene calls are TRBV18 and TRBJ1-1; a possible D gene is TRBD1 (6 bases). The DNA for the CDR3 is TGTGCCAGCTCACCACTTGACAGGTCGAACACTGAAGCTTTCTTT. The encoded protein is CASSPLDRSNTEAFF.